This T cell receptor (beta chain) was captured by sequencing in a study of tumor and adjacent non-tumor tissue in lung cancer listed by TCRdb under 2018. Turning to the overall study: Patients with adenocarcinoma (over 11), squamous cell carcinoma (2) and small cell lung cancer (1) were included in the cohort. The roughly 15 patients were aged about 30 to 76 years, included about ten men and 5 women, and had TNM stage I to III disease. A total of roughly 120,000,000 productive TCRbeta reads were generated by sequencing, corresponding to an average of roughly 4 million reads per sample. The study compared bulk TCRbeta repertoires from lung tumor tissue and matched distant non-tumor lung tissue of some 14 lung cancer patients. For each patient, one tumor sample and one normal lung sample were taken, giving under 35 paired specimens that underwent TCRbeta CDR3 sequencing. The research as a whole found: The methods do not name the sequencing platform or mention unique molecular identifiers. With only about 14 patients in the cohort, the authors noted that larger samples and more detailed clinical data are needed. Significantly higher TCR diversity (inverse Simpson) was observed in tumor tissue than in normal lung tissue (around 450 vs 150, P = 0.0075, Mann-Whitney U test). Because peripheral blood was not sequenced, blood TCRbeta repertoires in the lung cancer patients of the study were not examined. TCR diversity was significantly higher in younger patients, and greater tumor TCR diversity was associated with shorter overall survival and shorter disease-free survival. The top 100 clones accounted for a significantly larger cumulative portion of the repertoire in normal lung than in tumor tissue.

Libraries were constructed by multiplex PCR. Sequencing was performed on an Illumina HiSeq 2500. TCRbeta libraries were built by three rounds of nested PCR using primers (Table S4), following protocols modified from ARM-PCR. Before sequencing, PCR products of 200-500 bp were excised from the gel and purified with the QIAquick gel extraction kit. Concerning the study's data processing: Reads were cleaned with Trimmomatic, merged with FLASH into complete CDR3 sequences, and assigned to V(D)J germline segments with MiTCR. Clonal diversity was calculated as the inverse Simpson's index using VDJtools. In-frame sequences lacking a premature stop codon were counted as productive reads. The public reads were quality trimmed at Q25 with fastp and then assembled into clones with MiXCR by TCRdb, keeping productive beta chains. Each entry is one CDR3 protein sequence, shown with its most common DNA and genes. Clone size and V and J calls follow TCRdb, not the original study. The sample table lists nearly 50,000 distinct CDR3 sequences, roughly 60% of them with a count of one. The ten biggest clones cover roughly 30% of the sample.

Taken from cysteine to phenylalanine, the CDR3 has 16 residues. Kept here is only the CDR3 DNA, which spans 48 bases and is read in frame from base 1. The CDR1 and CDR2 encoded by the germline V gene (reference sequence) are DFQATT and SNEGSKA. RNA was isolated from bulk, unsorted tissue, and RNA quality was assessed with a NanoDrop ND-1000 and an Agilent 2100. Distant non-tumor tissue taken more than 3 cm from the tumor edge was used as the normal lung sample. Newly diagnosed lung cancer patients without prior chemotherapy who had been admitted for thoracic surgery in China between August and November 2014 were enrolled as donors. Patients who had received previous radiotherapy or chemotherapy, or who had another concurrent cancer, were excluded from the study. Surgical tissue pieces of about 1-2.2 cm3 were preserved in RNAlater solution and were kept at -80 degrees C until use. As to this clonotype: The target of this receptor is not known. At one end, the junction sequence differs from germline, possibly due to a read error.

The sequence was obtained from a woman in her 70s with non-small cell lung cancer. Rearrangement joined TRBV20-1 to TRBJ1-3, and 7 junction bases match TRBD1. Sequenced: distant non-tumor lung tissue. The CDR3: CSARGPGQNYGDTIYF. The DNA sequence is given as TGCAGTGCTAGAGGGCCGGGACAGAATTATGGAGACACCATATATTTT.